One TCR beta chain is described in this entry. This clonotype was detected only a few times. Its cognate antigen has yet to be identified. Base-call qualities are not available, and no considerably larger clone is one nucleotide away. The sequencing machine was an Illumina HiSeq 2500. Quantitative 5'-RACE with molecular barcodes was the method used to prepare the TCR beta libraries. The authors processed their data as follows. A new computational method, built on a probabilistic model of VDJ rearrangement, was used to identify disease-linked TCR variants. TCRdb's own reprocessing of the public reads used fastp at Q25 and MiXCR and kept productive beta chains. Rows are unified per CDR3 protein, each entry keeping the most common DNA and genes. V and J calls and clone size were set by TCRdb, not the authors. The sample data list about 330,000 distinct CDR3 sequences, and approximately 8% of these were observed just once. Approximately 14% of the sample goes to the ten largest clones.

The data belong to a study of CD8 T cells in ankylosing spondylitis (dated by TCRdb to 2017 to 2019). As for the study more broadly: The study set out to find disease-linked TCR variants by profiling T cell receptor beta repertoires in ankylosing spondylitis patients and healthy donors. Peripheral blood samples were taken, and synovial fluid was additionally collected from ankylosing spondylitis patients. The full study cohort was made up of approximately 27 ankylosing spondylitis patients and fewer than 120 healthy donors. The paper's findings and limits, for the study overall: Some of the motif variants had been reported before in the synovial fluid and blood of reactive arthritis patients, a finding that suggests common disease-initiation mechanisms. The disease-linked clones were reported as significantly enriched in matched synovial fluid samples from ankylosing spondylitis patients. In peripheral blood, the disease-linked clones were found at relatively low frequencies and had a CD8+ phenotype. Blood from ankylosing spondylitis patients appeared to be characterized by a TCR beta motif composed of several highly homologous amino acid variants.

The CDR1 and CDR2 encoded by the germline V gene are SGHNT and YENEEA. The CDR3 runs 14 amino acids, cysteine and phenylalanine included. Only CDR3 DNA is held: 42 bases, read in frame from base 1. For this chain, trimming is 0 bases at the V end and 9 bases at the J end, and the number of junction bases without a gene match is 5. The chain was built from TRBV11-3 and TRBJ2-1; TRBD2 agrees with 7 junctional bases. The material sequenced was blood, either unsorted or a sorted T cell fraction (not recorded which). The sequence derives from a male donor with ankylosing spondylitis. The CDR3 is CASSLEGGKGEQFF. The DNA sequence is TGTGCCAGCAGCTTAGAGGGGGGGAAGGGTGAGCAGTTCTTC.